This TCR beta chain was observed in a study of shared clonotypes between healthy human individuals. Sorted-subset replicate PCR reactions were performed with approximately 200 ng DNA, corresponding to tens of thousands of T cell genomes. The table came from immunoSEQ multiplex PCR; TCRdb's copy has only in-frame clones and leaves some out. The table lists roughly 2,500,000 clones, more than 85% of them singletons, with around 0.4% in the top ten. The CDR3 runs to 14 residues. The germline gives CDR1 SGHDT, CDR2 YYEEEE. V was pared by 0 bases and J by 4 bases, with 10 bases between. This sequence originates from a man between 18 and 35 years old in good health. Some clones in this sample may be carry-over from other donors' samples. This chain uses TRBV5-6 with TRBJ1-2, with a tentative D call TRBD1 (5 bases). The sample taken for sequencing was naive CD4+ T cells from PBMCs. Subset indicated: CD45RA+ positively selected. As DNA, the CDR3 is TGTGCCAGCAGCTTGGCCGGGGGTATCTATGGCTACACCTTC. This gives the protein CASSLAGGIYGYTF.